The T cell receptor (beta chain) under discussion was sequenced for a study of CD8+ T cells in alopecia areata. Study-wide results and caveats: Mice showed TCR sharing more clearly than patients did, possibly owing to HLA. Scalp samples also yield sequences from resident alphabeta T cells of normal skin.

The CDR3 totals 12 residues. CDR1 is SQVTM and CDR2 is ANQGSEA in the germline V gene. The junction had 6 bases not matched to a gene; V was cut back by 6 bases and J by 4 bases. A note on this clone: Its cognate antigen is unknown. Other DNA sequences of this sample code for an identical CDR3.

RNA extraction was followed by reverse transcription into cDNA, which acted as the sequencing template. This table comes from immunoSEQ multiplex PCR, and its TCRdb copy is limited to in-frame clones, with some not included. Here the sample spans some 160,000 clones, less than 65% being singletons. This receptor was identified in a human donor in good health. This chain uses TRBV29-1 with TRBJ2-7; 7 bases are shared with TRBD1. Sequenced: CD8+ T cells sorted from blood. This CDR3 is CSVRTGSYEQYF. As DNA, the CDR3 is TGCAGCGTCCGGACAGGCTCTTACGAGCAGTACTTC.